Following are 10 T cell receptor beta chains from one sample sequenced in a study of T-cell reconstitution after alpha-beta-depleted transplantation in children. TCRbeta library preparation incorporated unique molecular identifiers. A single record per CDR3 protein comes from TCRdb applying MiXCR to the PCR reads. Here the sample spans about 300,000 distinct CDR3 sequences, roughly 9.1% being singletons. This specimen consisted of PBMCs, obtained before TCRalphabeta/CD19-depleted stem cell transplant. All receptors come from a boy younger than two with acute myeloid leukemia, due to receive a stem cell transplant.

V is TRBV7-9 and J is TRBJ1-6; 7 nucleotides align to TRBD1. CDR3 length: 16 residues. V shed 4 bases and J 9 bases; nucleotides not matched to a gene: 12. The V gene's germline CDR1 is SEHNR and CDR2 FQNEAQ (reference sequence). CDR3: CASSSRQGRGISPLHF. DNA of the CDR3: TGTGCCAGCAGCTCAAGACAGGGCAGGGGAATTTCACCCCTCCACTTT.

At least ten counts were recorded for this clonotype. This chain joins TRBV24-1 and TRBJ2-3, with 8 bases that match TRBD2. Looked up from germline, CDR1 is KGHDR and CDR2 is SFDVKD. Losses at the gene ends were 0 bases for V and 5 bases for J; bases not matched to a gene: 6. CDR3 length: 16 amino acids. The CDR3 DNA reads as TGTGCCACCAGTGATTTGGGAGCGGGAGCAAGAGATACGCAGTATTTT. It translates to CATSDLGAGARDTQYF.

In regard to this clonotype: A much larger clone is a single base away; this may be a read error. The gene calls are TRBV2 and TRBJ2-7; D gene ambiguous. The CDR3 extends over 14 amino acids. Germline V gene sequence: CDR1 SNHLY, CDR2 FYNNEI. The V end was cut by 3 bases, the J end by 2 bases, with 11 bases between. The CDR3 nucleotides are TGTGCCAGCAGTGACGCTGGGCTCCCCTACGAGCAGTACTTC. It is translated as CASSDAGLPYEQYF.

With regard to this clonotype: A much larger clone sits a single nucleotide away, making a read error possible. The V call is TRBV12-3 or TRBV12-4, the J call TRBJ2-1; D is possibly TRBD2 (6 bases). The CDR3 totals 15 residues. V lost 3 bases and J lost 8, with 17 bases in between. The CDR3 nucleotides are TGTGCCAGCAGTTTGGTGACTAGGTCCGGTCATGAGCAGTTCTTC. Protein sequence: CASSLVTRSGHEQFF.

This clonotype was seen at least ten times. V and J are TRBV11-2 and TRBJ2-1, with TRBD2 identical over 14 bases. CDR3 size: 19 residues. Germline V lookup: CDR1 SGHAT, CDR2 FQNNGV. J lost 5 bases, V lost 4 bases, and 13 bases had no gene match. CDR3 protein: CASSSGLAGVLSEDNEQFF. The CDR3 nucleotides are TGTGCCAGCAGCTCGGGACTAGCGGGAGTACTAAGTGAGGACAATGAGCAGTTCTTC.

Note on this clonotype: Since a much larger clone is just one base distant, this may be a read error. This sequence joins TRBV27 and TRBJ2-1; 7 positions match TRBD2. Trimming removed 3 bases from V and 0 bases from J; junction bases left unmatched: 2. Germline V gene sequence: CDR1 MNHEY, CDR2 SMNVEV (reference sequence). The CDR3 has 15 residues. Written as DNA, the CDR3 is TGTGCCAGCAGTTTGGGGGGGGACTCCTACAATGAGCAGTTCTTC. Its protein is CASSLGGDSYNEQFF.

This clonotype occurred many times. The chain carries TRBV4-3 and TRBJ2-7; 11 nucleotides line up with TRBD2. CDR3 length: 16 amino acids. After removal of 3 bases from V and 1 base from J, the junction contained 5 bases not matched to a gene. Germline V gene data show CDR1 as LGHNA and CDR2 as YSLEER. CDR3 in amino acids: CASSHSGTSGSYEQYF. The CDR3 nucleotides are TGCGCCAGCAGCCATAGCGGGACTAGCGGATCCTACGAGCAGTACTTC.

This clonotype showed up many times. The chain has TRBV5-5 and TRBJ1-1, with TRBD1 as a possible D gene (5 bases). Trimming removed 0 bases from V and 4 bases from J, with 10 bases in between. Germline V CDR1 and CDR2: SGHKS, YYEKEE (reference sequence). CDR3 length equals 14 residues. This CDR3 is CASSLGGQGTEAFF. The CDR3 nucleotides read TGTGCCAGCAGCTTGGGCGGCCAGGGCACTGAAGCTTTCTTT.

The chain's CDR3 is CASSQGQAGAGAQYF. DNA for the CDR3: TGCGCCAGCAGCCAAGGGCAGGCGGGCGCCGGGGCCCAGTACTTC. This chain connects TRBV4-3 to TRBJ2-5; D might be TRBD2 (5 bases). Germline CDR1 LGHNA, CDR2 YSLEER. Between the trimmed V and J ends, which lost 1 base and 9 bases, there was a span of 18 bases. The length of the CDR3 is 15 residues.

This clonotype has a count of ten or more. The chain combines TRBV11-2 with TRBJ2-3; 13 bases are shared with TRBD2. CDR3 length: 18 residues. Losses at the gene ends were 2 bases for V and 2 bases for J; bases not matched to a gene: 7. Looked up from germline, CDR1 is SGHAT and CDR2 is FQNNGV. The chain's CDR3 is CASSLPGLAGVSTDTQYF. The CDR3 DNA reads as TGTGCCAGCAGCTTACCAGGACTAGCGGGAGTGTCCACAGATACGCAGTATTTT.